Listed below are T cell receptor beta chains from one sample, sequenced in a study of metastatic and nonmetastatic thyroid tumors. Via MiXCR, TCRdb re-called the PCR reads. The data hold tens of thousands of clones, with 12% observed a single time. The sample comprised blood. These receptors all come from a male donor with papillary thyroid cancer or a benign thyroid nodule (not recorded which). Some clones in this sample may be carry-over from other donors' samples. The CDR3 runs from the conserved cysteine through the conserved F or W. A D gene is named only where the DNA matches it firmly. The size of a clone is reported for some rows only, either as once, few or many, or as a class for expanded clones.

d_gene	j_gene	abundance	v_gene	CDR3nt	CDR3aa
TRBD2	TRBJ2-1	.	TRBV9	TGTGCCAGCAGCGTAGTAGTGGGCGGGAGCTATGAGCAGTTCTTC	CASSVVVGGSYEQFF
TRBD2	TRBJ2-3	many	TRBV7-2	TGTGCCAGCAGTCCACTAGCGGGAGTGCCAGATACGCAGTATTTT	CASSPLAGVPDTQYF
.	TRBJ2-2	.	TRBV6-1	TGTGCCAGCAGTGAAGTTTCAGGATCCGGGGAGCTGTTTTTT	CASSEVSGSGELFF
.	TRBJ2-7	few	TRBV27	TGTGCCAGCAGTTTTGTTGTCACGAGCTCCTACGAGCAGTACTTC	CASSFVVTSSYEQYF
TRBD2	TRBJ2-2	.	TRBV5-1	TGCGCCAGCAGCGCGGGGACTAGCGGCCGCACCGGGGAGCTGTTTTTT	CASSAGTSGRTGELFF
.	TRBJ2-2	many	TRBV25-1	TGTGCCAGCAGGCCCGACAGGAGGAACACCGGGGAGCTGTTTTTT	CASRPDRRNTGELFF
.	TRBJ2-7	.	TRBV6-1	TGTGCCAGCAGGCAGACTCTTAGCTCCTACGAGCAGTACTTC	CASRQTLSSYEQYF
.	TRBJ1-6	few	TRBV28	TGTGCCAGCAGTTCGCCGGGACGTTTAGATTCACCCCTCCACTTT	CASSSPGRLDSPLHF
TRBD2	TRBJ2-1	medium-sized	TRBV6-1	TGTGCCAGCAGAAGTAGCGGGAGTGAGTATGAGCAGTTCTTC	CASRSSGSEYEQFF
.	TRBJ2-5	many	TRBV27	TGTGCCAGCAGTTTCAGGGATCAAGAGACCCAGTACTTC	CASSFRDQETQYF
TRBD2	TRBJ2-7	few	TRBV6-1	TGTGCCAGCAGTGAAGGTTCTAGCGGAGCCTACGAGCAGTACTTC	CASSEGSSGAYEQYF
TRBD1	TRBJ2-2	medium-sized	TRBV28	TGTGCCAGCAGTTTAATCAGGGGGCAAAACACCGGGGAGCTGTTTTTT	CASSLIRGQNTGELFF
.	TRBJ1-3	.	TRBV12-3/TRBV12-4	TGTGCCAGCAGTTTGGGGCATTCTGGAAACACCATATATTTT	CASSLGHSGNTIYF
TRBD2	TRBJ2-1	.	TRBV6-5	TGTGCCAGCAGAGGGACTAGCGGGAGGGGCTCTAACAATGAGCAGTTCTTC	CASRGTSGRGSNNEQFF
.	TRBJ2-7	many	TRBV4-1	TGCGCCAGCAGCTCCGGACCCTTCCTCTACGAGCAGTACTTC	CASSSGPFLYEQYF
.	TRBJ1-2	few	TRBV12-3/TRBV12-4	TGTGCCAGCAGTCCGGGTAACTATGGCTACACCTTC	CASSPGNYGYTF
.	TRBJ2-5	many	TRBV24-1	TGTGCCACCAGTGATTTGAGGGACCCCCAAGAGACCCAGTACTTC	CATSDLRDPQETQYF
.	TRBJ2-7	.	TRBV20-1	TGCAGTGCTAACAGACTAGAGGGAGGTTCAGTGTACGAGCAGTACTTC	CSANRLEGGSVYEQYF
.	TRBJ2-5	medium-sized	TRBV6-5	TGTGCCAGCAGTTACTCGGGGAAAACAGTTCAAGAGACCCAGTACTTC	CASSYSGKTVQETQYF
TRBD2	TRBJ2-7	many	TRBV19	TGTGCCAGTAGTCACACTAGCGGCACCTACGAGCAGTACTTC	CASSHTSGTYEQYF